These 13 T cell receptor beta chains originate from one sample sequenced in a study of CD8+ T cells in alopecia areata. Noted treatment: oral pan-JAK inhibitor, 5-10 mg twice daily. RNA extraction was followed by reverse transcription into cDNA, which acted as the sequencing template. Libraries were prepared by immunoSEQ multiplex PCR; TCRdb keeps only in-frame clonotypes and omits some of them. The sample carries some 110,000 clones, around 50% recorded once. The starting material was CD8+ T cells sorted from blood, obtained at week 24, from a patient treated with tofacitinib. The receptors derive from a human donor with alopecia areata.

The chain employs TRBV4-2 and TRBJ2-7, with 7 bases fitting TRBD1. Germline assignment: CDR1 LGHNA and CDR2 YNFKEQ. The CDR3 has 13 amino acids. Trimming removed 0 bases from V and 12 bases from J; junction bases left unmatched: 8. DNA for the CDR3: TGTGCCAGCAGCCAAGATAAAGGACAGGAAAGGTACTTC. Amino acids: CASSQDKGQERYF.

The chain employs TRBV4-3 and TRBJ1-2; D not resolved. The V end was cut by 4 bases, the J end by 3 bases, with 18 bases between. The CDR3 is 16 amino acids. Per germline, CDR1 LGHNA and CDR2 YSLEER. For the CDR3, the DNA is TGCGCCAGCAGCCCCCTTAGCCACGGGGAGGACTATGGCTACACCTTC. It is translated as CASSPLSHGEDYGYTF.

This clone was seen a single time. The junction departs from the called germline gene at one end, perhaps through a read error. The J gene is TRBJ1-2, the V gene TRBV4-1; 8 bases align to TRBD1. The length of the CDR3 is 15 residues. The germline CDR1 and CDR2 sequences are MGHRA and YSYEKL. The DNA of the CDR3 is TGCGCCAGCAGCCAACGCGGACAGGGTAACTACGGCTACACCTTC. This translates into CASSQRGQGNYGYTF.

The gene calls are TRBV5-6 and TRBJ2-7; 8 bases align to TRBD1. This CDR3 is 14 amino acids long. Germline V lookup: CDR1 SGHDT, CDR2 YYEEEE. The junction had 7 bases not matched to a gene; V was cut back by 1 base and J by 7 bases. The CDR3 region is CASSLSDRVGEQYF. CDR3 sequence (DNA): TGTGCCAGCAGCTTGTCGGACAGGGTTGGAGAGCAGTACTTC.

This chain links TRBV29-1 with TRBJ1-2; D possibly corresponds to TRBD1 (5 bases). Looked up from germline, CDR1 is SQVTM and CDR2 is ANQGSEA. The CDR3 has 13 amino acids. Trimming cost V 5 bases and J 8 bases, with 18 bases left between them. CDR3 coding DNA: TGCAGCGTTCGGTTTACAACCCGGGACGGCTACACCTTC. Its translation: CSVRFTTRDGYTF.

This clone has only a few counts. The chain joins TRBV30 to TRBJ1-6; TRBD1 aligns across 11 bases. Germline assignment: CDR1 GTSNPN and CDR2 SVGIG (reference sequence). V lost 0 bases to trimming and J lost 7 bases; unmatched junction nucleotides: 5. This CDR3 region has 16 residues. The chain's CDR3 is CAWSVRTGGVNSPLHF. CDR3 sequence (DNA): TGTGCCTGGAGTGTTCGGACAGGGGGCGTGAATTCACCCCTCCACTTT.

The V and J genes are TRBV5-4 and TRBJ2-5, with TRBD1 matching 8 bases. V shed 6 bases, J shed 7 bases, and the junction held 8 bases outside the gene matches. Per germline, CDR1 SGHNT and CDR2 YYREEE (reference sequence). The CDR3 contains 13 residues. The CDR3, as DNA: TGTGCCAGCAAAACAGGGGGAACTGTGACCCAGTACTTC. Translating it yields CASKTGGTVTQYF.

This chain joins TRBV27 and TRBJ1-1; D is unresolved. CDR3 length: 13 amino acids. V gave up 2 bases and J gave up 7 bases, with 11 bases separating them. CDR1 is MNHEY, CDR2 SMNVEV, per germline (reference sequence). CDR3 nucleotide sequence: TGTGCCAGCAGTTTAAGGTCGCAGAGTGAAGCTTTCTTT. Encoded protein: CASSLRSQSEAFF.

The V call is TRBV30, the J call TRBJ2-5; D possibly uses TRBD1 or TRBD2 (6 bases each). This CDR3 contains 15 residues. Germline V gives CDR1 GTSNPN, CDR2 SVGIG (reference sequence). Trimming removed 4 bases at V and 1 base at J, with 16 bases between. CDR3 in DNA: TGTGCCTGGACTATTTTAGGGGGGCCCCAAGAGACCCAGTACTTC. Encoded protein: CAWTILGGPQETQYF.

The CDR3 sequence is CASSGVSSNQPQHF. The CDR3 region has the DNA TGTGCCAGCAGCGGGGTTTCTAGCAATCAGCCCCAGCATTTT. V gene TRBV25-1 combines with J gene TRBJ1-5; D uncertain. CDR3 size: 14 residues. Germline values: CDR1 MGHDK, CDR2 SYGVNS. V was shortened by 6 bases and J by 0 bases, with 9 bases between the two germline ends.

In its sample, this clone was seen a few times. The chain couples TRBV6-5 to TRBJ2-1; D gene uncertain. Germline V gene sequence: CDR1 MNHEY, CDR2 SVGAGI. The CDR3 is made up of 13 amino acids. Trimming left V 2 bases short and J 9 bases short, with 11 bases between. CDR3 loop: CASSYEYPGEQFF. The CDR3 bases are TGTGCCAGCAGTTACGAGTATCCGGGTGAGCAGTTCTTC.

The chain combines TRBV29-1 with TRBJ1-2; D is ambiguous. CDR3 length: 11 residues. The ends were cut back, 4 bases at V and 5 bases at J, with 8 bases in the middle. Germline lookup yields CDR1 SQVTM and CDR2 ANQGSEA. This CDR3 reads CSVAGNYGYTF. The DNA for the CDR3 is TGCAGCGTTGCCGGGAATTATGGCTACACCTTC.

This clone was seen more than once but under ten times. This chain uses TRBV19 with TRBJ2-7; D not resolved. Germline V gene sequence: CDR1 LNHDA, CDR2 SQIVND (reference sequence). V lost 4 bases and J 5 bases, leaving 12 bases between the germline ends. The CDR3 sequence is 13 residues long. The CDR3 protein is CASSSQPFDEQYF. The CDR3 coding sequence is TGTGCCAGTAGTAGCCAGCCTTTCGACGAGCAGTACTTC. Full variable domain (outside the CDR3, taken from reference TRBV19 and TRBJ2-7): DGGITQSPKYLFRKEGQNVTLSCEQNLNHDAMYWYRQDPGQGLRLIYYSQIVNDFQKGDIAEGYSVSREKKESFPLTVTSAQKNPTAFYLCASSSQPFDEQYFGPGTRLTVT.